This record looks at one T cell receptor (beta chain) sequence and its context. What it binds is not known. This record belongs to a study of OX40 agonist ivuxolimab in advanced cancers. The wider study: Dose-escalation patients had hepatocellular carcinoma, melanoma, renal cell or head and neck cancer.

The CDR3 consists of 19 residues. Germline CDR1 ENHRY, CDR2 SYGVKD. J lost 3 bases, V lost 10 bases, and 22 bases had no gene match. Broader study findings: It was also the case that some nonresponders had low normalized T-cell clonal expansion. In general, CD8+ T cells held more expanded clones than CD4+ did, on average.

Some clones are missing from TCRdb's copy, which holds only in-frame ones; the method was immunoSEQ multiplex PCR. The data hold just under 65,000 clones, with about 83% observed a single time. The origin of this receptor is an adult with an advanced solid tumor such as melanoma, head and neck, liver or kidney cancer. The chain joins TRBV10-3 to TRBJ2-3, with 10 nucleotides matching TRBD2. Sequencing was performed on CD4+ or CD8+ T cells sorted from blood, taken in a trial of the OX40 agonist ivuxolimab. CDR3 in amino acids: CATRASGGAQVIRTDTQYF. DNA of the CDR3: TGTGCCACCCGGGCTAGCGGGGGAGCACAGGTTATTCGGACAGATACGCAGTATTTT.